This T cell receptor (beta chain) was obtained from a study of blood T cell repertoires in COVID-19. The overall study: COVID-19 samples from acute and convalescent phases originated in the United States, Italy and Spain. Nucleic acid was either cDNA or gDNA, and it came from T cells, B-cell-depleted T cells, or PBMCs.

Unmatched junction bases numbered 1, after V lost 4 bases and J lost 0 bases. Germline values: CDR1 SEHNR, CDR2 FQNEAQ (reference sequence). The CDR3 covers 14 residues. In the authors' workflow: Estimates of nucleated cell counts were drawn from the amplification of reference gene primers. Libraries were prepared by immunoSEQ multiplex PCR; TCRdb keeps only in-frame clonotypes and omits some of them. That table is the source of V, J and clone size, and D and trimming were worked out from the DNA. The sample carries 55,000 or so clones, approximately 78% recorded once. Sequencing was performed on peripheral blood. This sequence joins TRBV7-9 and TRBJ1-2; 8 bases map to TRBD1. This receptor was identified in a human donor in a cohort sampled during active or convalescent COVID-19. CDR3 sequence: CASSSTGANYGYTF. The DNA for the CDR3 is TGTGCCAGCAGCTCGACAGGGGCTAACTATGGCTACACCTTC. The complete variable domain, with remaining parts taken from reference TRBV7-9 and TRBJ1-2, reads DTGVSQNPRHKITKRGQNVTFRCDPISEHNRLYWYRQTLGQGPEFLTYFQNEAQLEKSRLLSDRFSAERPKGSFSTLEIQRTEQGDSAMYLCASSSTGANYGYTFGSGTRLTVV.